A single sample is the source of the 23 T cell receptor beta chains below, sequenced in a study of T cells in Graves' hyperthyroidism and ophthalmopathy (dated 2019 in TCRdb). Receptors were amplified or captured by multiplex PCR. TCRdb lists the instrument as Illumina HiSeq 2000. The TCR beta CDR3 regions were amplified from the RNA transcripts. For the first round of RT-PCR on the TCR CDR3, the HTBI primer set was used together with the Qiagen OneStep RT-PCR kit. Through fastp at Q25 and MiXCR, TCRdb rebuilt clones from the public reads, retaining in-frame beta chains. One record per CDR3 amino acid sequence lists the most common genes and DNA. The sample records 360,000 or so distinct CDR3 sequences, 15% to 20% of which are singletons. Roughly 16% of the sample goes to the ten largest clones. The sequenced material came from blood. All receptors come from a woman between 40 and 50 years old with Graves' ophthalmopathy.

This clonotype came up many times. This chain connects TRBV28 to TRBJ2-2; 12 bases line up with TRBD1. Trimming at V came to 6 bases and at J to 7 bases, leaving 3 bases not matched to a gene. The CDR3 consists of 14 residues. In germline, CDR1 is MDHEN, CDR2 SYDVKM. CDR3 loop: CASRGTGGGGELFF. The CDR3 nucleotides read TGTGCCAGCAGGGGGACAGGGGGCGGCGGGGAGCTGTTTTTT. The complete variable domain, with remaining parts taken from reference TRBV28 and TRBJ2-2, reads DVKVTQSSRYLVKRTGEKVFLECVQDMDHENMFWYRQDPGLGLRLIYFSYDVKMKEKGDIPEGYSVSREKKERFSLILESASTNQTSMYLCASRGTGGGGELFFGEGSRLTVL.

Ten or more counts support this clonotype. The chain links TRBV30 to TRBJ1-1; 9 bases line up with TRBD1. The CDR3 has 14 amino acids. V was pared by 2 bases and J by 1 base, with 2 bases of the junction left unmatched. CDR1 is GTSNPN, CDR2 SVGIG, per germline (reference sequence). The CDR3 loop reads CAWSQTGGNTEAFF. The DNA of the CDR3 is TGTGCCTGGAGTCAGACAGGGGGGAACACTGAAGCTTTCTTT.

This clonotype was counted once. J is TRBJ2-7 and V is TRBV5-1, with 9 nucleotides matching TRBD2. Germline V gives CDR1 SGHRS, CDR2 YFSETQ. Trimming at V came to 2 bases and at J to 6 bases, leaving 6 bases not matched to a gene. This CDR3 contains 14 residues. The CDR3 DNA sequence: TGCGCCAGCAGCTTTAGCGGGAGCTCCCCCGAGCAGTACTTC. Its translation is CASSFSGSSPEQYF.

The sample holds many counts of this clonotype. J is TRBJ2-5 and V is TRBV12-3 or TRBV12-4, with D tentatively TRBD2 (5 bases). V lost 2 bases to trimming and J lost 3 bases, with 22 bases between them. The CDR3 is 18 amino acids. CDR3 DNA sequence: TGTGCCAGCAGTTTATCGTCTAGCCACAGACGAGTCGAAGAGACCCAGTACTTC. It encodes CASSLSSSHRRVEETQYF.

The V and J genes are TRBV11-2 and TRBJ1-1, with 8 bases lining up with TRBD1. The length of the CDR3 is 17 residues. After removal of 6 bases from V and 6 bases from J, the junction contained 18 bases not matched to a gene. Germline CDR1 is SGHAT and CDR2 is FQNNGV. CDR3 loop: CASRLNNGQGSFPEAFF. The DNA of the CDR3 is TGTGCCAGCAGACTCAACAATGGACAGGGTAGTTTCCCTGAAGCTTTCTTT.

This clonotype was recorded many times. This chain connects TRBV27 to TRBJ1-2; D call uncertain. CDR3 size: 13 residues. Looked up from germline, CDR1 is MNHEY and CDR2 is SMNVEV (reference sequence). V shed 5 bases and J shed 4 bases, with 11 bases lying between them. The CDR3 region is CASSLGPGYGYTF. The CDR3 DNA reads as TGTGCCAGCAGTCTAGGCCCGGGCTATGGCTACACCTTC.

This clonotype was observed many times. The rearrangement uses TRBV12-3 or TRBV12-4 and TRBJ1-2; possibly TRBD1 for D (5 bases). The CDR3 contains 13 residues. The V gene lost 6 bases and the J gene lost 4 bases, with 12 bases spanning the gap. CDR3 sequence: CASRRQRGYGYTF. The CDR3 DNA is TGTGCCAGCAGGCGACAGAGGGGCTATGGCTACACCTTC.

This clonotype was counted at least ten times. The V call is TRBV4-1, the J call TRBJ2-7; weak D call: TRBD1 (6 bases). The CDR3 totals 14 residues. V lost 1 base and J 3 bases, leaving 10 bases between the germline ends. Germline V gives CDR1 MGHRA, CDR2 YSYEKL. In DNA form, the CDR3 reads TGCGCCAGCAGCCAAGTTGGCAGGGGCTACGAGCAGTACTTC. This encodes CASSQVGRGYEQYF.

This sequence joins TRBV15 and TRBJ2-7, with 7 bases fitting TRBD2. From germline, CDR1 is LNHNV and CDR2 YYDKDF (reference sequence). With V trimmed by 3 bases and J by 6 bases, 14 bases remained unmatched. The CDR3 runs 16 residues. The CDR3 sequence: CATSSPGRLWGGEQYF. Here the CDR3 DNA reads TGTGCCACCAGCAGCCCCGGACGGCTGTGGGGGGGCGAGCAGTACTTC.

This clonotype was observed at least ten times. The genes are TRBV29-1 and TRBJ1-1; a possible D gene is TRBD1 (6 bases). CDR1 and CDR2 from the germline V gene are SQVTM and ANQGSEA. The length of the CDR3 is 15 residues. V lost 6 bases and J 0 bases, leaving 17 bases between the germline ends. The CDR3 coding sequence is TGCAGCGTCGCCCGGGACACCGAAATGAACACTGAAGCTTTCTTT. It yields the protein CSVARDTEMNTEAFF.

This clonotype was recorded a few times. The chain uses TRBV19 and TRBJ2-1; D may be TRBD1 or TRBD2 (5 bases each). This CDR3 region has 17 residues. CDR1 and CDR2 (germline): LNHDA, SQIVND (reference sequence). V lost 5 bases and J lost 5, with 22 bases in between. CDR3 amino acids: CASSQRSGTGSNNEQFF. In DNA form, the CDR3 reads TGTGCCAGTAGTCAACGATCGGGAACAGGATCGAACAATGAGCAGTTCTTC.

This clonotype was seen repeatedly, ten times or more. V gene TRBV6-5 combines with J gene TRBJ2-7; 7 nucleotides agree with TRBD2. CDR3 length: 16 amino acids. After removal of 2 bases from V and 7 bases from J, the junction contained 14 bases not matched to a gene. The germline V gene encodes CDR1 MNHEY and CDR2 SVGAGI. The CDR3 bases are TGTGCCAGCAGTTACGGTGTTGCGGGAGTGGTAAGGGAGCAGTACTTC. It encodes CASSYGVAGVVREQYF.

The chain uses TRBV15 and TRBJ1-5; 7 bases map to TRBD1. The CDR3 spans 15 residues. Germline V CDR1 and CDR2: LNHNV, YYDKDF (reference sequence). The ends lost 0 bases at V and 10 bases at J; junction bases unmatched: 9. CDR3 in amino acids: CATSREKGAIGPQHF. CDR3 DNA sequence: TGTGCCACCAGCAGAGAGAAGGGGGCGATAGGTCCCCAGCATTTT.

V is TRBV12-3 or TRBV12-4 and J is TRBJ1-1; TRBD1 might be the D (6 bases). The V and J ends lost 7 bases and 1 base respectively, with 16 bases between them. The CDR3 spans 15 residues. CDR3 protein: CASTVGGGGNTEAFF. As DNA, the CDR3 is TGTGCCAGCACCGTCGGAGGGGGAGGGAACACTGAAGCTTTCTTT.

This clonotype has just a few counts. The chain has TRBV20-1 and TRBJ1-3; D uncertain. Germline CDR1 DFQATT, CDR2 SNEGSKA (reference sequence). Trimming left V 6 bases short and J 0 bases short, with 15 bases between. The CDR3 runs 15 residues. CDR3 residues: CSATVDARSGNTIYF. The CDR3 coding sequence is TGCAGTGCAACCGTGGACGCCCGCTCTGGAAACACCATATATTTT.

The chain combines TRBV6-2 or TRBV6-3 with TRBJ2-5; D might be TRBD1 (7 bases). The CDR3 length is 13 residues. Germline CDR1 is MNHEY and CDR2 is SVGEGT. The V end was cut by 4 bases, the J end by 10 bases, with 16 bases between. This CDR3 is CASSSPGGGGQYF. The CDR3 nucleotides are TGTGCCAGCAGTTCTCCAGGGGGAGGTGGCCAGTACTTC.

This clonotype has just a few counts. In nucleotides, the CDR3 is TGTGCCAGCAGTGCGACAGGGTCGGGAGAGACCCAGTACTTC. Its translation: CASSATGSGETQYF. The chain joins TRBV12-3 or TRBV12-4 to TRBJ2-5; 7 bases line up with TRBD1. This CDR3 spans 14 amino acids. Losses at the gene ends were 5 bases for V and 4 bases for J; bases not matched to a gene: 7.

Ten or more counts support this clonotype. This chain links TRBV4-1 with TRBJ2-5; 9 bases fit TRBD1. Germline lookup yields CDR1 MGHRA and CDR2 YSYEKL. Trimming took 1 base from V and 2 from J; bases not matched to a gene: 14. The CDR3 consists of 19 residues. The CDR3 protein is CASSQAAPTTGGWQETQYF. The CDR3 DNA follows: TGCGCCAGCAGCCAAGCGGCCCCAACCACAGGGGGCTGGCAAGAGACCCAGTACTTC.

In this sample, this clonotype turned up many times. CDR3 DNA: TGTGCCAGCGGTCACCAGGAGAACACTGAAGCTTTCTTT. Its translation is CASGHQENTEAFF. J is TRBJ1-1 and V is TRBV6-5, with no clear D. Trimming took 8 bases from V and 1 from J, leaving 11 bases between them. Germline CDR1 is MNHEY and CDR2 is SVGAGI. The CDR3 has 13 residues.

There are a few counts of this clonotype. The chain has TRBV7-8 and TRBJ1-1; D might be TRBD1 (5 bases). The CDR3 sequence is 14 residues long. CDR1 is SGHVS, CDR2 FQNEAQ, per germline. V gave up 5 bases and J gave up 10 bases, with 20 bases separating them. CDR3 in DNA: TGTGCCAGCAGCCCAGATACAGGTCCCATGGGAGCTTTCTTT. The encoded protein is CASSPDTGPMGAFF.

There are many counts of this clonotype. The chain recombines TRBV12-3 or TRBV12-4 with TRBJ1-1; 7 bases fit TRBD1. J lost 5 bases, V lost 6 bases, and 6 bases had no gene match. The CDR3 totals 13 residues. The CDR3 region is CASSTGVGTEAFF. The CDR3 region has the DNA TGTGCCAGCAGCACAGGGGTGGGGACTGAAGCTTTCTTT.

This clonotype was found many times. The chain has TRBV7-2 and TRBJ2-7; no firm D call. CDR3 length: 14 residues. CDR1 is SGHTA, CDR2 FQGNSA, per germline. V lost 1 base to trimming and J lost 1 base, with 8 bases between them. CDR3 sequence reads: CASSLGGISYEQYF. DNA of the CDR3: TGTGCCAGCAGCTTAGGTGGGATTTCCTACGAGCAGTACTTC.

In its sample, this clonotype was seen many times. The chain employs TRBV7-9 and TRBJ2-5, with TRBD1 matching over 8 bases. The CDR3 sequence is 16 residues long. CDR1 is SEHNR, CDR2 FQNEAQ, per germline (reference sequence). With 7 bases clipped from V and 5 bases from J, the junction kept 15 bases outside the gene matches. The CDR3 sequence: CASTQSAAGGPETQYF. The CDR3, as DNA: TGTGCCAGCACCCAGTCCGCGGCAGGGGGCCCGGAGACCCAGTACTTC.